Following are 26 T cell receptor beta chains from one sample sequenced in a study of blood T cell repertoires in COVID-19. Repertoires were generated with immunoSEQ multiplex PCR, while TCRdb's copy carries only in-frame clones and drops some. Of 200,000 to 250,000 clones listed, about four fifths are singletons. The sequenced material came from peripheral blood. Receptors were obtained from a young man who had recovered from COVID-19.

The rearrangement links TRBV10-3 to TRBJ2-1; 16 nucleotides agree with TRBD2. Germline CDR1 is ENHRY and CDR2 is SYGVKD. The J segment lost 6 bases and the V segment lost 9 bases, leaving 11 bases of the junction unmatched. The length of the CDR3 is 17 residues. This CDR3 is CAIRTGTSGGARNEQFF. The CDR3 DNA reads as TGTGCCATTCGAACCGGGACTAGCGGGGGGGCCCGCAATGAGCAGTTCTTC.

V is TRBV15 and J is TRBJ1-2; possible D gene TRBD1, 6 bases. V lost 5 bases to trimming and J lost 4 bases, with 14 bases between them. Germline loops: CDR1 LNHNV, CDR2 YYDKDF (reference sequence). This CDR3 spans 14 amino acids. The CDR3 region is CATSRPGTSYGYTF. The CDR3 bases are TGTGCCACCAGCCGACCTGGGACAAGCTATGGCTACACCTTC.

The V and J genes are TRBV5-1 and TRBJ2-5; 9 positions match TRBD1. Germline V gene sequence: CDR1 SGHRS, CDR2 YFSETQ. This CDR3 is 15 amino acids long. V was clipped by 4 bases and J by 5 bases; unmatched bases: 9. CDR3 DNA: TGCGCCAGCAGCCCCGGGACAGGGAACCCGGAGACCCAGTACTTC. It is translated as CASSPGTGNPETQYF.

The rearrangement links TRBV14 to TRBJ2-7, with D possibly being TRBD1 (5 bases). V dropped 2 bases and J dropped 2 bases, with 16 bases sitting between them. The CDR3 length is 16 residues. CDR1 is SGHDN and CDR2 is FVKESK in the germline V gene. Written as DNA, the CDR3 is TGTGCCAGCAGCCAATTGGGGCAGGCTTCTACCTACGAGCAGTACTTC. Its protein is CASSQLGQASTYEQYF. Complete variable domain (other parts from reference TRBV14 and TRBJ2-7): EAGVTQFPSHSVIEKGQTVTLRCDPISGHDNLYWYRRVMGKEIKFLLHFVKESKQDESGMPNNRFLAERTGGTYSTLKVQPAELEDSGVYFCASSQLGQASTYEQYFGPGTRLTVT.

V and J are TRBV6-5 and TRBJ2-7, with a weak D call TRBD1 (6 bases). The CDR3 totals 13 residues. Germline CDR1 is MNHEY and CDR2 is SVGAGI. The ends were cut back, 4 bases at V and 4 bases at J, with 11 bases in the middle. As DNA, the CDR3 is TGTGCCAGCAGTTCGGCAGGGGTATACGAGCAGTACGTC. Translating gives CASSSAGVYEQYV.

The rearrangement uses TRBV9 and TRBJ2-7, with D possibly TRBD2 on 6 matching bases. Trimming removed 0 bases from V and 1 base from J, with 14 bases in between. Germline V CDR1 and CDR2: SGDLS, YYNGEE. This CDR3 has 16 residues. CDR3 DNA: TGTGCCAGCAGCGTAGGGAGTGGGACTTCATCCTACGAGCAGTACTTC. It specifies CASSVGSGTSSYEQYF. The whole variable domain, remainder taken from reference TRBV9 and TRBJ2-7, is DSGVTQTPKHLITATGQRVTLRCSPRSGDLSVYWYQQSLDQGLQFLIQYYNGEERAKGNILERFSAQQFPDLHSELNLSSLELGDSALYFCASSVGSGTSSYEQYFGPGTRLTVT.

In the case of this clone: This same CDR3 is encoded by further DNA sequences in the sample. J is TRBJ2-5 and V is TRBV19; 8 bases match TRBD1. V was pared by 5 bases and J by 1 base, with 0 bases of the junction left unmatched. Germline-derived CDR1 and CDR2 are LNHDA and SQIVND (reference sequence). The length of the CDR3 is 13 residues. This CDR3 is CASSGQGQETQYF. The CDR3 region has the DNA TGTGCCAGTAGTGGACAGGGCCAAGAGACCCAGTACTTC.

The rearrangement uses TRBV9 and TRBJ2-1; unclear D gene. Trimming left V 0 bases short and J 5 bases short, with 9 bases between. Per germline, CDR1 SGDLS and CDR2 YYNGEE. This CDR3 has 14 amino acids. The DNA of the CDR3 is TGTGCCAGCAGCGTAGGACTCGGTAACAATGAGCAGTTCTTC. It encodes CASSVGLGNNEQFF. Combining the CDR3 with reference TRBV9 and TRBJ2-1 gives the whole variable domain DSGVTQTPKHLITATGQRVTLRCSPRSGDLSVYWYQQSLDQGLQFLIQYYNGEERAKGNILERFSAQQFPDLHSELNLSSLELGDSALYFCASSVGLGNNEQFFGPGTRLTVL.

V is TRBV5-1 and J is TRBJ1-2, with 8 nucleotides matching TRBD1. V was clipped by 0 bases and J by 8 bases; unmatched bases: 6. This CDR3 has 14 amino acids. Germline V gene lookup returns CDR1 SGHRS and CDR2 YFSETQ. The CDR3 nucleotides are TGCGCCAGCAGCTTGGAATGGACAGGGTACGGCTACACCTTC. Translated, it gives CASSLEWTGYGYTF.

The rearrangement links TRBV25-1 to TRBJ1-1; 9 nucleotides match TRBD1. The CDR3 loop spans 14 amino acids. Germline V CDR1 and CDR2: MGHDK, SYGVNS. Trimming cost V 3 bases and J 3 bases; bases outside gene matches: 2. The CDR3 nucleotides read TGTGCCAGCAGTGAGCGGACAGGGGACACTGAAGCTTTCTTT. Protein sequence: CASSERTGDTEAFF.

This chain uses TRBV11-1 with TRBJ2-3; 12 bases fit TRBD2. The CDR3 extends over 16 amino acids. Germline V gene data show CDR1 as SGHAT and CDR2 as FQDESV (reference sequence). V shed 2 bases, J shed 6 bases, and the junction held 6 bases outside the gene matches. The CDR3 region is CASSLTLAGGRDTQYF. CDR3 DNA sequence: TGTGCCAGCAGCTTAACGCTAGCGGGGGGGAGGGATACGCAGTATTTT.

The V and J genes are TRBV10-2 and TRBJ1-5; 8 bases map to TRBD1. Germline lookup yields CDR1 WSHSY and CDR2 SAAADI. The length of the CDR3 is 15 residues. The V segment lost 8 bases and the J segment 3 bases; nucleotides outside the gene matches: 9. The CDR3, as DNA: TGCGCCAGCCGCCCGACAGGGGCGAACAATCAGCCCCAGCATTTT. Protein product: CASRPTGANNQPQHF.

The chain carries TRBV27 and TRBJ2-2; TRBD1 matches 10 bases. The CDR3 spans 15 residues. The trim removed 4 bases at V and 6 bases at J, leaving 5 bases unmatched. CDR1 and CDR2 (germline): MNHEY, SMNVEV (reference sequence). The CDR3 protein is CASSSPGTGAGELFF. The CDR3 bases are TGTGCCAGCAGTTCCCCCGGGACAGGGGCCGGGGAGCTGTTTTTT.

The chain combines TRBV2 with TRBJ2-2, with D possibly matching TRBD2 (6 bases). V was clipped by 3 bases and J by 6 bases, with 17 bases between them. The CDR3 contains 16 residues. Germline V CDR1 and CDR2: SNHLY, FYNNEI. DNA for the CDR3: TGTGCCAGCAGTGACGTTGGGGGGACCGGGTCCGGGGAGCTGTTTTTT. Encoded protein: CASSDVGGTGSGELFF.

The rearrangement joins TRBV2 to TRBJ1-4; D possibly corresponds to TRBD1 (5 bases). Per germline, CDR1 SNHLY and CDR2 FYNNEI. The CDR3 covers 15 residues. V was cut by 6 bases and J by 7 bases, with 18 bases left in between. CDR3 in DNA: TGTGCCAGCAGGGTCGGGGAGGGGACGACTGAAAAACTGTTTTTT. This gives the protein CASRVGEGTTEKLFF.

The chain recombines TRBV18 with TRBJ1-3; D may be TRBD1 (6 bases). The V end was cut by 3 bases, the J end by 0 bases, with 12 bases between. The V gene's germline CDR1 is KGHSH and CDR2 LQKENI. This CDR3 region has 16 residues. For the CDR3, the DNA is TGTGCCAGCTCACCCACGACAGGAACCTCTGGAAACACCATATATTTT. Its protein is CASSPTTGTSGNTIYF.

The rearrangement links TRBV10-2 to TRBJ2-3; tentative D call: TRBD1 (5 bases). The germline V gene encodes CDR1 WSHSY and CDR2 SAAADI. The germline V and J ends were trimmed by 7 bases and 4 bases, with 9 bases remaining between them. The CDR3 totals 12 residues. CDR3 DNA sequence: TGCGCCAGCAACCAGGGCCCAGATACGCAGTATTTT. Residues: CASNQGPDTQYF.

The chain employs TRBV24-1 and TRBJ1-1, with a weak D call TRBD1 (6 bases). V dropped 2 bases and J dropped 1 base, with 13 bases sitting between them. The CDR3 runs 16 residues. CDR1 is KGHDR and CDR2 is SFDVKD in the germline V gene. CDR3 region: CATSDCATGTNTEAFF. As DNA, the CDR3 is TGTGCCACCAGTGATTGTGCGACAGGAACGAACACTGAAGCTTTCTTT.

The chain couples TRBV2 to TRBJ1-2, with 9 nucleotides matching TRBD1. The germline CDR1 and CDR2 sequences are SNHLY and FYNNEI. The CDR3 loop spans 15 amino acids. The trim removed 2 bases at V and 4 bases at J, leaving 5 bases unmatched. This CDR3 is CASSERQGGSYGYTF. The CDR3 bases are TGTGCCAGCAGTGAACGACAGGGGGGTAGCTATGGCTACACCTTC.

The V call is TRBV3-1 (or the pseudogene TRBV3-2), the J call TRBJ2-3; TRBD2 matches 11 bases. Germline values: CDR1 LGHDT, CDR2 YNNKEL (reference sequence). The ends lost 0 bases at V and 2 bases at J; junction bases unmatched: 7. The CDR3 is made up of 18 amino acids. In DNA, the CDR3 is TGTGCCAGCAGCCAAGATCTCAAACTAGCGGGGGCCACAGATACGCAGTATTTT. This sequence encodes CASSQDLKLAGATDTQYF.

For the CDR3, the DNA is TGTGCCAGCAGCTTCCGCGGGCGCGGTGAAAAACTGTTTTTT. Translated, it gives CASSFRGRGEKLFF. The V and J genes are TRBV11-2 and TRBJ1-4, with D hard to call. V lost 3 bases and J 7 bases, leaving 12 bases between the germline ends. Germline lookup yields CDR1 SGHAT and CDR2 FQNNGV. The CDR3 sequence is 14 residues long.

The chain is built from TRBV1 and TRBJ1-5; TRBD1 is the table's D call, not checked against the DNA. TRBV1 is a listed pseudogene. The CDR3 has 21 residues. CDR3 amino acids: CTSSQDRIGGQGVTGNQPQHF. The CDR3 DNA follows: TGCACCAGCAGCCAAGATAGGATAGGGGGACAGGGTGTAACGGGGAATCAGCCCCAGCATTTT.

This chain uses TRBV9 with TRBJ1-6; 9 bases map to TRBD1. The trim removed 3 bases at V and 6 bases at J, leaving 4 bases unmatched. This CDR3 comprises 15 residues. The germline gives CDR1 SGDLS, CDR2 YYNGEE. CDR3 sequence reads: CASSAQGARNSPLHF. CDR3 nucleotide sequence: TGTGCCAGCAGCGCACAGGGGGCGCGTAATTCACCCCTCCACTTT.

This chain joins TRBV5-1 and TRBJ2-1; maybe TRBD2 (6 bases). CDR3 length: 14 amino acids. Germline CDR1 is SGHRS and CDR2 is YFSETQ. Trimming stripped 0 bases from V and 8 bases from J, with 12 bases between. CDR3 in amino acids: CASSLASVQDEQFF. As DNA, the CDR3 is TGCGCCAGCAGCTTGGCTAGCGTGCAGGATGAGCAGTTCTTC.

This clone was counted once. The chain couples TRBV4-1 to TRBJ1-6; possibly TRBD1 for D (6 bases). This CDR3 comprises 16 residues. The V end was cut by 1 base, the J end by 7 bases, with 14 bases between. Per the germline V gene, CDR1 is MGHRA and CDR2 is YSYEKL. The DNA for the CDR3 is TGCGCCAGCAGCCAAGGAGGGGGAGTGGGAAATTCACCCCTCCACTTT. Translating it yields CASSQGGGVGNSPLHF.

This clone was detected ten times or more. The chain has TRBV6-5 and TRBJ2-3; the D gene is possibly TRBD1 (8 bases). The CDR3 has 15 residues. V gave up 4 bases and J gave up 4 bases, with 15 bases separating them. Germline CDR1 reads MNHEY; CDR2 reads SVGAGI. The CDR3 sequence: CASSSRTGRADTQYF. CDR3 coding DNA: TGTGCCAGCAGTTCCCGGACAGGGAGGGCAGATACGCAGTATTTT.